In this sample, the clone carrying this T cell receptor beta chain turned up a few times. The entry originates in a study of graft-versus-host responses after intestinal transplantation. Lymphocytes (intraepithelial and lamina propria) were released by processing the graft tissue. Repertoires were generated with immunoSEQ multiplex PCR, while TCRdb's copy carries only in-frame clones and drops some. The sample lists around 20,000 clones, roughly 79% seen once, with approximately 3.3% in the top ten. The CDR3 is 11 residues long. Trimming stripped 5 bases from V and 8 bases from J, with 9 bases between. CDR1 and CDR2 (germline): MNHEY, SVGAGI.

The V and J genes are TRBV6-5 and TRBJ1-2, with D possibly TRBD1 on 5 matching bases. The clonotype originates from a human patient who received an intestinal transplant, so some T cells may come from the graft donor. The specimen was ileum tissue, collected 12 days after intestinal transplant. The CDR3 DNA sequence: TGTGCCAGCAGTCAGGGTTGGGGCTACACCTTC. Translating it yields CASSQGWGYTF.